This passage covers 19 T cell receptor beta chains from one sample sequenced in a study of cytomegalovirus exposure and HLA in healthy donors. The PCR contained 60 Vbeta and 13 Jbeta primers. This table comes from immunoSEQ multiplex PCR, and its TCRdb copy is limited to in-frame clones, with some not included. The top ten clones hold less than 9.5% of a sample with around 120,000 clones, 50% to 70% of them seen once. Sequenced sample: PBMCs. The receptors here all came from a woman aged 40-49 years in good health and CMV-seropositive.

This rearrangement joins TRBV6-6 to TRBJ1-1; possible D gene TRBD1, 5 bases. Germline values: CDR1 MNHNY, CDR2 SVGAGI (reference sequence). The length of the CDR3 is 12 residues. Trimming took 5 bases from V and 3 from J, leaving 7 bases between them. DNA for the CDR3: TGTGCCAGCAGTGCAGGGTACACTGAAGCTTTCTTT. It encodes CASSAGYTEAFF.

The chain couples TRBV9 to TRBJ1-1, with 9 nucleotides matching TRBD1. The CDR3 is made up of 20 amino acids. V trimming: 0 bases; J trimming: 1 base; junction bases outside the gene matches: 16. Germline assignment: CDR1 SGDLS and CDR2 YYNGEE. The CDR3 DNA sequence: TGTGCCAGCAGCGTAGCTTCTTTATACGGGACAGGGATTTCGAACACTGAAGCTTTCTTT. Translating it yields CASSVASLYGTGISNTEAFF.

A single count supports this clone. This sequence joins TRBV7-8 and TRBJ2-1, with 14 positions matching TRBD2. V was clipped by 1 base and J by 6 bases; unmatched bases: 2. The germline CDR1 and CDR2 sequences are SGHVS and FQNEAQ. The CDR3 totals 16 residues. Here the CDR3 DNA reads TGTGCCAGCAGCTTAGAGGGACTAGCGGGGGCCAATGAGCAGTTCTTC. This sequence encodes CASSLEGLAGANEQFF.

The chain's CDR3 is CASSALQSPSATNEKLFF. The CDR3 DNA sequence: TGTGCCAGCAGCGCATTACAGTCCCCCTCTGCAACTAATGAAAAACTGTTTTTT. V and J are TRBV9 and TRBJ1-4; D is ambiguous. This CDR3 has 18 residues. Looked up from germline, CDR1 is SGDLS and CDR2 is YYNGEE. The V and J ends lost 3 bases and 0 bases respectively, with 18 bases between them.

The chain employs TRBV11-1 and TRBJ1-1; D gene uncertain. Deletions cut 3 bases from V and 6 bases from J, with 11 bases between. Germline V gene sequence: CDR1 SGHAT, CDR2 FQDESV (reference sequence). This CDR3 is built from 13 residues. In DNA, the CDR3 is TGTGCCAGCAGCTTCCATGGAGGCCCTGAAGCTTTCTTT. Its protein is CASSFHGGPEAFF.

This chain joins TRBV19 and TRBJ1-4; the match to TRBD1 covers 7 bases. The J segment lost 8 bases and the V segment lost 3 bases, leaving 9 bases of the junction unmatched. There are 15 residues in the CDR3. CDR1 and CDR2 (germline): LNHDA, SQIVND (reference sequence). The CDR3 DNA is TGTGCCAGTAGTATTTGGAATCGGGACAGAGAAAAACTGTTTTTT. Translating it yields CASSIWNRDREKLFF.

This rearrangement joins TRBV28 to TRBJ2-7; perhaps TRBD2 as D (5 bases). Germline CDR1 is MDHEN and CDR2 is SYDVKM. This CDR3 comprises 12 residues. The germline V and J ends were trimmed by 3 bases and 2 bases, with 5 bases remaining between them. The CDR3 region is CASSFGTYEQYF. The CDR3 coding sequence is TGTGCCAGCAGTTTCGGGACCTACGAGCAGTACTTC.

The CDR3 nucleotides are TGTGCCAGCAGCCGACTAGCGGCCAATGAGCAGTTCTTC. Translating it yields CASSRLAANEQFF. The chain uses TRBV7-9 and TRBJ2-1; 9 bases agree with TRBD2. The germline V gene has CDR1 SEHNR and CDR2 FQNEAQ (reference sequence). This CDR3 is 13 amino acids long. Losses at the gene ends were 5 bases for V and 6 bases for J; bases not matched to a gene: 2.

This clone was detected a few times. The gene calls are TRBV27 and TRBJ2-3, with TRBD1 identical over 7 bases. With 5 bases clipped from V and 3 bases from J, the junction kept 5 bases outside the gene matches. From germline, CDR1 is MNHEY and CDR2 SMNVEV (reference sequence). The CDR3 covers 14 residues. CDR3 sequence reads: CASSIRQGTDTQYF. Here the CDR3 DNA reads TGTGCCAGCAGTATAAGACAGGGAACAGATACGCAGTATTTT.

This chain links TRBV2 with TRBJ2-1, with 8 bases lining up with TRBD2. Trimming at V came to 5 bases and at J to 12 bases, leaving 15 bases not matched to a gene. Germline assignment: CDR1 SNHLY and CDR2 FYNNEI. This CDR3 region has 15 residues. CDR3 region: CASSFEGTRANGQFF. CDR3 nucleotide sequence: TGTGCCAGCAGTTTTGAGGGGACTAGAGCGAACGGGCAGTTCTTC.

This chain connects TRBV19 to TRBJ1-5; D possibly corresponds to TRBD1 (5 bases). This CDR3 contains 13 residues. The V gene lost 6 bases and the J gene lost 7 bases, with 13 bases spanning the gap. Per the germline V gene, CDR1 is LNHDA and CDR2 is SQIVND (reference sequence). CDR3: CASRRDLEQPQHF. The CDR3 nucleotides read TGTGCCAGTAGACGGGACTTGGAACAGCCCCAGCATTTT.

In this sample, this clone turned up a few times. This sequence joins TRBV28 and TRBJ1-3; unclear D gene. The CDR3 runs 12 residues. In germline, CDR1 is MDHEN, CDR2 SYDVKM. Trimming took 3 bases from V and 4 from J, leaving 4 bases between them. CDR3 region: CASSFSGNTIYF. In DNA, the CDR3 is TGTGCCAGCAGTTTTTCAGGAAACACCATATATTTT.

The chain recombines TRBV7-9 with TRBJ1-1; D is unresolved. The CDR3 runs to 13 residues. V gave up 8 bases and J gave up 6 bases, with 16 bases separating them. CDR1 and CDR2 (germline): SEHNR, FQNEAQ (reference sequence). Written as DNA, the CDR3 is TGTGCCAGCGCTAGTTCGGGTAGTGCTGAAGCTTTCTTT. Translating it yields CASASSGSAEAFF.

The chain has TRBV7-6 and TRBJ2-1; D uncertain. The CDR3 length is 14 residues. Trimming stripped 1 base from V and 6 bases from J, with 10 bases between. The germline CDR1 and CDR2 sequences are SGHVS and FNYEAQ. Here the CDR3 reads CASSLGNVGNEQFF. The CDR3, as DNA: TGTGCCAGCAGCTTAGGAAACGTCGGCAATGAGCAGTTCTTC.

In nucleotides, the CDR3 is TGTGCCATCAGGGCGGGACAGTCCTACGAGCAGTACTTC. Its protein product is CAIRAGQSYEQYF. V is TRBV10-3 and J is TRBJ2-7, with D possibly TRBD1 on 7 matching bases. Germline CDR1 is ENHRY and CDR2 is SYGVKD. The V and J ends lost 6 bases and 1 base respectively, with 10 bases between them. CDR3 size: 13 residues.

The rearrangement joins TRBV18 to TRBJ2-3; 9 bases line up with TRBD2. The CDR3 is 17 residues long. Germline V gene lookup returns CDR1 KGHSH and CDR2 LQKENI. J gave up 2 bases and V 2 bases, and 8 bases lay outside the gene matches. The chain's CDR3 is CASSPAVAGDVTDTQYF. The CDR3, as DNA: TGTGCCAGCTCACCAGCGGTAGCGGGAGATGTCACAGATACGCAGTATTTT.

This clone was seen once. This sequence joins TRBV19 and TRBJ1-1, with D uncertain. Germline CDR1 reads LNHDA; CDR2 reads SQIVND (reference sequence). V lost 2 bases to trimming and J lost 6 bases, with 13 bases between them. The CDR3 runs 14 residues. In nucleotides, the CDR3 is TGTGCCAGTAGTATAAACATTTCTCCCCCTGAAGCTTTCTTT. This encodes CASSINISPPEAFF.

This clone appeared a few times. V is TRBV19 and J is TRBJ2-3, with 7 bases that match TRBD2. The CDR3 is made up of 13 amino acids. Germline loops: CDR1 LNHDA, CDR2 SQIVND (reference sequence). V was pared by 7 bases and J by 5 bases, with 6 bases of the junction left unmatched. CDR3 amino acids: CASIPSGGDTQYF. The DNA of the CDR3 is TGTGCCAGTATCCCCTCGGGGGGAGATACGCAGTATTTT.

The chain has TRBV9 and TRBJ2-3; 14 bases agree with TRBD2. The ends lost 4 bases at V and 0 bases at J; junction bases unmatched: 13. Germline lookup yields CDR1 SGDLS and CDR2 YYNGEE. This CDR3 contains 20 residues. The CDR3 loop reads CASSPRLAGGPSISTDTQYF. CDR3 bases: TGTGCCAGCAGCCCCAGACTAGCGGGAGGGCCAAGCATTAGCACAGATACGCAGTATTTT. Drawing the rest from reference TRBV9 and TRBJ2-3, the complete variable domain is DSGVTQTPKHLITATGQRVTLRCSPRSGDLSVYWYQQSLDQGLQFLIQYYNGEERAKGNILERFSAQQFPDLHSELNLSSLELGDSALYFCASSPRLAGGPSISTDTQYFGPGTRLTVL.